This T cell receptor (beta chain) was profiled in a study of blood T cell repertoires in COVID-19. Overall study: The samples span acute and convalescent COVID-19 from the United States, Italy and Spain. T cells, B-cell-depleted T cells, or PBMCs supplied cDNA or gDNA.

Germline V gene lookup returns CDR1 SGHDT and CDR2 YYEEEE. Trimming removed 4 bases at V and 12 bases at J, with 8 bases between. This CDR3 contains 11 residues. Participant age was roughly 18 to 90 years, and participants resided in roughly 25 US areas. The recovered donors of Cohort 3 showed two negative PCRs, clearance, or symptom resolution. TCRdb keeps only in-frame clones here, not all; method: immunoSEQ multiplex PCR. This table holds around 390,000 clones, approximately 90% found once. Sequenced sample: PBMCs or T cells enriched from blood (not recorded which). The sequence came from a woman between 45 and 60 years old who had recovered from COVID-19. The V gene is TRBV5-6, the J gene TRBJ2-6; TRBD2 is a possible D gene (5 bases). CDR3 nucleotide sequence: TGTGCCAGCAGCCGGGGTGGCGTCCTGACTTTC. The encoded protein is CASSRGGVLTF.